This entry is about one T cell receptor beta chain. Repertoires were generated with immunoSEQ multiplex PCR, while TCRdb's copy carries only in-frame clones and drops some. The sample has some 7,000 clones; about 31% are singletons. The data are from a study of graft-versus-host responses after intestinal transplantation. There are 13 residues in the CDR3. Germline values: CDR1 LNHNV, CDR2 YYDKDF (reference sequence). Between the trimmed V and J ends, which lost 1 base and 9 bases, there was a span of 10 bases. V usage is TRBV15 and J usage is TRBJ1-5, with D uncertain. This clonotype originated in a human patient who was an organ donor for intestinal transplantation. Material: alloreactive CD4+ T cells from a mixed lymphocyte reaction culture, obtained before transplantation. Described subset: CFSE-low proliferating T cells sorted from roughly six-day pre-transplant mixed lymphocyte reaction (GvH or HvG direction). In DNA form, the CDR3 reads TGTGCCACCAGCAGAGCCTTGCGAGGGCCCCAGCATTTT. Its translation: CATSRALRGPQHF.